This T cell receptor beta chain emerged from a study of ipilimumab plus nivolumab after autologous stem cell transplantation. Study background: The DLBCL group included primary refractory and relapsed cases.

On this clone: Its antigen is not identified.

The ends were cut back, 7 bases at V and 0 bases at J, with 15 bases in the middle. Germline V lookup: CDR1 LNHDA, CDR2 SQIVND (reference sequence). This CDR3 contains 15 residues. Study-wide results and caveats: TCR repertoire, Treg phenotype and gut microbiota reportedly support more study of this approach.

The repertoire was sequenced with immunoSEQ multiplex PCR; TCRdb's copy has only in-frame clones and lacks some. The table shows 84,000 or so clones, with 83% occurring only once. Starting 14 to 28 days after autologous transplant, ipilimumab 1 mg/kg was given. Patients received nivolumab 3 mg/kg at weeks 1, 4, 7, 10, then fortnightly to week 26. This TCR was recovered from a male donor with diffuse large B-cell lymphoma. The chain joins TRBV19 to TRBJ2-5, with D possibly matching TRBD2 (5 bases). The sequenced sample was PBMCs, obtained in a trial of ipilimumab plus nivolumab as post-transplant consolidation. CDR3 coding DNA: TGTGCCAGTACCCGCGACGGGAAGTACCAAGAGACCCAGTACTTC. It yields the protein CASTRDGKYQETQYF.